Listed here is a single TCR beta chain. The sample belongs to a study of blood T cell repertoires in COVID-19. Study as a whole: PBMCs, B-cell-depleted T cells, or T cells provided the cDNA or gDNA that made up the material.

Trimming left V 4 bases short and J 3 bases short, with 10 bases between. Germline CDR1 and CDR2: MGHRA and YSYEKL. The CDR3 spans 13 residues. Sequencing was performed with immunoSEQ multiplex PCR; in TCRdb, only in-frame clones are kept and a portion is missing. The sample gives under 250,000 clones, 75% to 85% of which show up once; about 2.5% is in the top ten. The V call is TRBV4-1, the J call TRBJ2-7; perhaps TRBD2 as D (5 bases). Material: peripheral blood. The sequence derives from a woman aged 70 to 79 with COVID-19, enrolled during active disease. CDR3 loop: CASSRGPDYEQYF. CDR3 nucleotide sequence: TGCGCCAGCAGCCGAGGGCCTGACTACGAGCAGTACTTC.